This record covers a single T cell receptor beta chain. The antigen is undetermined. The data were taken from a study of CD8+ T cells in alopecia areata. The overall study: At a dose of 5 to 10 mg twice daily, oral tofacitinib was given to treated patients.

Sequencing used cDNA as its template, made by extracting RNA and reverse transcribing it. Using immunoSEQ multiplex PCR, the repertoire was profiled, and TCRdb retains in-frame clones only, with some absent. The table shows about 270,000 clones, with about 62% occurring only once. Findings and caveats of the study: Resident alphabeta T cells of normal skin are also sequenced in scalp samples.

V was cut by 2 bases and J by 7 bases, with 21 bases left in between. This CDR3 spans 18 amino acids. In germline, CDR1 is MNHEY, CDR2 SMNVEV (reference sequence). The treatment here: oral pan-JAK inhibitor, 5-10 mg twice daily. Cell sorting was applied to PBMCs, and CD4+ and CD8+ T cells were collected. The sequencing here drew on CD4+ T cells sorted from blood, taken around week 53, from a patient treated with tofacitinib. The J gene is TRBJ1-6, the V gene TRBV27; possible D gene TRBD1, 5 bases. The TCR sequence derives from a human donor with alopecia areata. CDR3 region: CASSLRLQGPLGNSPLHF. CDR3 DNA: TGTGCCAGCAGTTTAAGGCTCCAGGGCCCGCTGGGGAATTCACCCCTCCACTTT.